This TCR beta chain is drawn from a study of blood T cell repertoires in COVID-19. V lost 7 bases and J 4 bases, leaving 7 bases between the germline ends. Germline V gives CDR1 LNHDA, CDR2 SQIVND (reference sequence). This CDR3 is built from 12 residues. Measured with immunoSEQ multiplex PCR; TCRdb has only the in-frame clones, and not every one. This sample has around 370,000 clones, with around nine tenths found just once. The sequence was collected from a woman aged 18-35 years who had recovered from COVID-19. Sequenced material: peripheral blood. This chain links TRBV19 with TRBJ1-4, with a tentative D call TRBD1 (5 bases). CDR3 loop: CASKRGNEKLFF. CDR3 DNA sequence: TGTGCCAGTAAAAGGGGTAATGAAAAACTGTTTTTT.